The entry below describes one T cell receptor beta chain. The record originates from a study of cytomegalovirus exposure and HLA in healthy donors. Study overall: Around 200 million T cells yielded roughly 120 million unique TCR beta sequences, as an earlier analysis found.

The CDR3 is made up of 16 amino acids. Germline V gene sequence: CDR1 SGHVS, CDR2 FQNEAQ. The V gene end was trimmed by 1 base and the J gene end by 4 bases; junction bases not matched to a gene: 5. Researchers ran the PCR with 60 Vbeta and 13 Jbeta primers. Source study methods: In a later analysis, around 10 million of 65 million to 90 million unique beta chains occurred in at least two donors. Here immunoSEQ multiplex PCR was the method, and the copy in TCRdb shows in-frame clones only, minus some. V, J and clone size reflect that table, while D and trimming were determined from the DNA. The repertoire holds around 91,000 clones, with about 89% as singletons.

The TCR sequence derives from a man aged 30 to 45 in good health and CMV-seropositive. The J gene is TRBJ2-5, the V gene TRBV7-8, with TRBD2 matching 11 bases. Specimen: PBMCs. CDR3 amino acids: CASSLVGSGRGETQYF. The CDR3 coding sequence is TGTGCCAGCAGCTTAGTGGGTAGCGGGAGGGGAGAGACCCAGTACTTC.